A single sample is the source of the 2 T cell receptor beta chains below, sequenced in a study of shared clonotypes between healthy human individuals. Only in-frame clones appear in the TCRdb table, and some are missing; sequencing was by immunoSEQ multiplex PCR. The sample lists fewer than 2.5 million clones; 93% were seen once. The specimen sequenced was naive CD4+ T cells from PBMCs. Documented subset: CD45RA+ positively selected. The receptors stem from a man between 18 and 35 years old in good health. Some clones in this sample may be carry-over from other donors' samples.

This chain uses TRBV19 with TRBJ2-3; 7 bases line up with TRBD1. This CDR3 region has 15 residues. V lost 5 bases, J lost 5 bases, and 10 bases stayed unmatched. In germline, CDR1 is LNHDA, CDR2 SQIVND (reference sequence). CDR3 protein: CASSSTGTEGDTQYF. CDR3 in DNA: TGTGCCAGTAGTTCGACCGGGACAGAGGGAGATACGCAGTATTTT.

The chain has TRBV30 and TRBJ1-4, with no clear D. The CDR3 is 14 residues long. Trimming stripped 0 bases from V and 2 bases from J, with 7 bases between. Per the germline V gene, CDR1 is GTSNPN and CDR2 is SVGIG (reference sequence). The CDR3: CAWSVWQTNEKLFF. The CDR3 DNA reads as TGTGCCTGGAGTGTATGGCAGACTAATGAAAAACTGTTTTTT.